Given below is one T cell receptor beta chain in context. Its cognate antigen is unknown. This record comes from a study of CD4 T cell repertoires in COVID-19. On the study more broadly: CFSE-low cells expanded about nine days with IL-2, then restimulated with other coronavirus spikes. Overall study results and limits: In SARS-CoV and/or HKU1 spike cultures, between about 6 and 25% of SARS-CoV-2 clonotypes reappeared.

TCRdb's table, derived via immunoSEQ multiplex PCR, lists solely in-frame clones and lacks some. The table includes about 75,000 clones, about four fifths detected once. Germline V gene data show CDR1 as SNHLY and CDR2 as FYNNEI. This CDR3 has 12 residues. The V gene lost 8 bases and the J gene lost 6 bases, with 13 bases spanning the gap. The rearrangement uses TRBV2 and TRBJ1-2; maybe TRBD1 (5 bases). The specimen was CD4+ T cells from peripheral blood, collected after recovery from COVID-19. The sequence derives from a human donor who had COVID-19. CDR3 DNA: TGTGCCAGCCGACGGACCAGGGATGGCTACACCTTC. Encoded protein: CASRRTRDGYTF. The complete variable domain, with remaining parts taken from reference TRBV2 and TRBJ1-2, reads EPEVTQTPSHQVTQMGQEVILRCVPISNHLYFYWYRQILGQKVEFLVSFYNNEISEKSEIFDDQFSVERPDGSNFTLKIRSTKLEDSAMYFCASRRTRDGYTFGSGTRLTVV.